Below are 32 T cell receptor beta chains sequenced from a single sample in a study of T cells in Graves' hyperthyroidism and ophthalmopathy (dated by TCRdb to about 2019). The library was prepared using multiplex PCR. The sample was run on an Illumina HiSeq 2000. Amplification of TCR beta CDR3 regions was carried out from RNA transcripts. The TCR CDR3 was subjected to a first round of RT-PCR using the HTBI primer set and the Qiagen OneStep RT-PCR kit. TCRdb trimmed public reads at Q25 via fastp, called clones via MiXCR and kept in-frame beta chains. Each CDR3 protein appears once, grouped with its most common genes and DNA. In this sample the table shows about 290,000 distinct CDR3 sequences, 16% of which occur a single time. Of the sample, 33% is held by the ten largest clones. The material sequenced was blood. Receptors originate from a man aged 25 to 40 with Graves' hyperthyroidism.

This clonotype was seen at least ten times. The V call is TRBV5-1, the J call TRBJ2-7; no firm D call. Germline V gene lookup returns CDR1 SGHRS and CDR2 YFSETQ. V shed 0 bases and J shed 3 bases, with 10 bases lying between them. The CDR3 consists of 14 residues. The CDR3 DNA is TGCGCCAGCAGCTTGGTTCTGGGAAGCTACGAGCAGTACTTC. Protein product: CASSLVLGSYEQYF.

The genes are TRBV6-2 or TRBV6-3 and TRBJ2-2; TRBD1 might be the D (8 bases). The germline V and J ends were trimmed by 7 bases and 4 bases, with 19 bases remaining between them. This CDR3 spans 16 amino acids. The germline V gene encodes CDR1 MNHEY and CDR2 SVGEGT. The CDR3 spells CASTSAGGGGTGELFF. The CDR3, as DNA: TGTGCCAGCACCTCGGCAGGGGGCGGGGGCACCGGGGAGCTGTTTTTT.

The V and J genes are TRBV28 and TRBJ1-6, with D perhaps TRBD1 (5 bases). The V end lost 6 bases, the J end lost 13 bases, and 16 bases lay between the germline ends. Germline CDR1 MDHEN, CDR2 SYDVKM. The CDR3 is made up of 13 amino acids. As DNA, the CDR3 is TGTGCCAGCAGAATTACCCCTCGGGGGCCCCTCCACTTT. It specifies CASRITPRGPLHF.

This clonotype was recorded many times. J is TRBJ2-3 and V is TRBV6-1; maybe TRBD1 (7 bases). Deletions cut 4 bases from V and 9 bases from J, with 23 bases between. CDR3 length: 16 amino acids. Germline-derived CDR1 and CDR2 are MNHNS and SASEGT. The CDR3 DNA follows: TGTGCCAGCAGTGCGAGAGGCAGGGGGGCACGTGGGACGCAGTATTTT. Translating gives CASSARGRGARGTQYF.

In its sample, this clonotype was seen many times. The gene calls are TRBV28 and TRBJ1-2; 10 nucleotides match TRBD1. Trimming at V came to 6 bases and at J to 6 bases, leaving 7 bases not matched to a gene. The CDR3 has 14 residues. Germline V gene sequence: CDR1 MDHEN, CDR2 SYDVKM. CDR3 loop: CASSEPGTGDGYTF. DNA for the CDR3: TGTGCCAGCAGCGAACCCGGGACAGGGGATGGCTACACCTTC.

This clonotype was detected only a few times. The V call is TRBV28, the J call TRBJ2-1; TRBD1 might be the D (5 bases). The V and J ends lost 10 bases and 6 bases respectively, with 22 bases between them. This CDR3 is 15 amino acids long. CDR1 and CDR2 from the germline V gene are MDHEN and SYDVKM. The CDR3 spells CATTSWTRRGNEQFF. The CDR3 DNA sequence: TGTGCCACTACCTCTTGGACAAGAAGGGGCAATGAGCAGTTCTTC.

The table lists this clonotype with many counts. The chain uses TRBV29-1 and TRBJ2-3; maybe TRBD1 (6 bases). The length of the CDR3 is 13 residues. Germline values: CDR1 SQVTM, CDR2 ANQGSEA. V was cut by 6 bases and J by 1 base, with 11 bases left in between. The CDR3 sequence is CSVGRGGTDTQYF. The CDR3 bases are TGCAGCGTCGGCAGGGGCGGCACAGATACGCAGTATTTT.

This clonotype was detected ten times or more. The chain carries TRBV6-1 and TRBJ2-1; 7 positions match TRBD2. J lost 8 bases, V lost 5 bases, and 3 bases had no gene match. Looked up from germline, CDR1 is MNHNS and CDR2 is SASEGT. This CDR3 is built from 12 residues. The CDR3 sequence is CASSYRGDEQFF. The CDR3 DNA reads TGTGCCAGCAGTTATCGGGGGGATGAGCAGTTCTTC.

This clonotype was found many times. The chain links TRBV5-1 to TRBJ2-7; 7 bases are a match to TRBD1. Germline CDR1 is SGHRS and CDR2 is YFSETQ. This CDR3 contains 14 residues. Trimming removed 4 bases from V and 2 bases from J; junction bases left unmatched: 6. CDR3 in DNA: TGCGCCAGCAGCCTGACAGGGCCCGCCTACGAGCAGTACTTC. Protein: CASSLTGPAYEQYF.

The chain is built from TRBV20-1 and TRBJ1-2, with 8 nucleotides matching TRBD1. Trimming at V came to 2 bases and at J to 5 bases, leaving 13 bases not matched to a gene. This CDR3 region has 16 residues. CDR1 DFQATT and CDR2 SNEGSKA come from the germline V gene (reference sequence). CDR3 protein: CSARRGSGGVLYGYTF. CDR3 in DNA: TGCAGTGCTAGAAGAGGGTCAGGGGGCGTTCTTTATGGCTACACCTTC.

The V and J genes are TRBV20-1 and TRBJ1-5; no clear D gene. The V gene lost 6 bases and the J gene lost 2 bases, with 14 bases spanning the gap. CDR1 is DFQATT, CDR2 SNEGSKA, per germline (reference sequence). The CDR3 runs to 14 residues. This CDR3 reads CSAQRKRGNQPQHF. Written as DNA, the CDR3 is TGCAGTGCCCAAAGGAAGAGGGGCAATCAGCCCCAGCATTTT.

The sample holds many counts of this clonotype. The rearrangement links TRBV20-1 to TRBJ1-1; the D is unclear. The V end was cut by 0 bases, the J end by 5 bases, with 13 bases between. Germline V gene sequence: CDR1 DFQATT, CDR2 SNEGSKA (reference sequence). This CDR3 spans 14 amino acids. Here the CDR3 reads CSARDAQAATEAFF. The CDR3 coding sequence is TGCAGTGCTAGAGACGCTCAGGCTGCGACTGAAGCTTTCTTT.

A few counts support this clonotype. This rearrangement joins TRBV27 to TRBJ2-1, with TRBD2 matching over 13 bases. This CDR3 has 16 amino acids. J was trimmed by 6 bases and V by 5 bases; bases with no gene match: 7. Germline V gene data show CDR1 as MNHEY and CDR2 as SMNVEV (reference sequence). The CDR3 DNA follows: TGTGCCAGCAGTGCGGGACTAGCGGGGTCAATCAATGAGCAGTTCTTC. Its protein product is CASSAGLAGSINEQFF.

This clonotype was seen a few times. The V gene is TRBV5-1, the J gene TRBJ2-1; no firm D call. The ends were cut back, 0 bases at V and 5 bases at J, with 15 bases in the middle. Germline V lookup: CDR1 SGHRS, CDR2 YFSETQ. This CDR3 spans 16 amino acids. In DNA, the CDR3 is TGCGCCAGCAGCTTGGATACCACCCTTTGGGACAATGAGCAGTTCTTC. It encodes CASSLDTTLWDNEQFF. The whole variable domain, filled in from reference TRBV5-1 and TRBJ2-1, reads KAGVTQTPRYLIKTRGQQVTLSCSPISGHRSVSWYQQTPGQGLQFLFEYFSETQRNKGNFPGRFSGRQFSNSRSEMNVSTLELGDSALYLCASSLDTTLWDNEQFFGPGTRLTVL.

There are many counts of this clonotype. The rearrangement links TRBV7-9 to TRBJ2-1; TRBD2 matches 7 bases. The CDR3 has 14 residues. The trim removed 7 bases at V and 6 bases at J, leaving 9 bases unmatched. CDR1 is SEHNR and CDR2 is FQNEAQ in the germline V gene (reference sequence). CDR3 protein: CASNRASGPNEQFF. The CDR3, as DNA: TGTGCCAGCAATCGGGCTAGCGGTCCCAATGAGCAGTTCTTC.

In the case of this clonotype: A read error is possible here, since a much larger clone lies one base away. The rearrangement joins TRBV30 to TRBJ2-1; 7 bases fit TRBD2. CDR3 length: 13 residues. The germline CDR1 and CDR2 sequences are GTSNPN and SVGIG (reference sequence). The CDR3 DNA follows: TGTGCCCAAGGGCGGGAGCGCTACAATGAGCAGCTCTTC. The encoded protein is CAQGRERYNEQLF.

The rearrangement uses TRBV12-3 or TRBV12-4 and TRBJ2-3, with TRBD2 identical over 7 bases. V shed 5 bases and J 1 base; nucleotides not matched to a gene: 9. The CDR3 is 16 amino acids. CDR3 in amino acids: CASSGGVAGRTDTQYF. Written as DNA, the CDR3 is TGTGCCAGCAGTGGGGGGGTGGCGGGCCGCACAGATACGCAGTATTTT.

The sample holds a few counts of this clonotype. The genes are TRBV2 and TRBJ2-1; TRBD2 matches 11 bases. Germline-derived CDR1 and CDR2 are SNHLY and FYNNEI. V was clipped by 6 bases and J by 0 bases; unmatched bases: 10. CDR3 length: 18 residues. CDR3 nucleotide sequence: TGTGCCAGCAGAGAAAGACTAGCGGGGCGGAGCTCCTACAATGAGCAGTTCTTC. Its protein is CASRERLAGRSSYNEQFF.

This clonotype has just a few counts. This chain connects TRBV29-1 to TRBJ1-2, with a possible D match to TRBD1 (6 bases). V gave up 4 bases and J gave up 8 bases, with 11 bases separating them. Germline V lookup: CDR1 SQVTM, CDR2 ANQGSEA. This CDR3 region has 11 residues. DNA for the CDR3: TGCAGCGTTGGGGGGGCTCGGGGCTACACCTTC. Translation gives CSVGGARGYTF.

Worth noting for this clonotype: A much larger clone sits a single nucleotide away, making a read error possible. The chain carries TRBV30 and TRBJ2-7, with 9 bases aligning to TRBD1. Germline values: CDR1 GTSNPN, CDR2 SVGIG (reference sequence). CDR3 length: 13 amino acids. CDR3 residues: CAWWGTGRRERYF. The CDR3 region has the DNA TGTGCCTGGTGGGGGACAGGGCGCCGCGAGCGGTACTTC.

This clonotype came up a few times. This chain joins TRBV6-1 and TRBJ1-2; D call uncertain. CDR1 is MNHNS, CDR2 SASEGT, per germline. V shed 5 bases and J shed 0 bases, with 16 bases lying between them. The CDR3 extends over 16 amino acids. In nucleotides, the CDR3 is TGTGCCAGCAGTCCCCTGATGGTAGGGACTAACTATGGCTACACCTTC. It translates to CASSPLMVGTNYGYTF.

V is TRBV6-1 and J is TRBJ1-5; weak D call: TRBD1 (5 bases). V lost 5 bases, J lost 5 bases, and 16 bases lay in between. Germline CDR1 is MNHNS and CDR2 is SASEGT. The CDR3 runs to 15 residues. The CDR3 nucleotides are TGTGCCAGCAGTCCGAAGGGAGGGGTGCATCAGCCCCAGCATTTT. Its protein is CASSPKGGVHQPQHF.

The rearrangement uses TRBV19 and TRBJ2-3, with D tentatively TRBD2 (5 bases). Trimming shortened V by 3 bases and J by 1 base, and 8 bases separated the two germline ends. CDR1 is LNHDA and CDR2 is SQIVND in the germline V gene (reference sequence). CDR3 length equals 14 residues. The CDR3 protein is CASSITSRTDTQYF. CDR3 DNA: TGTGCCAGTAGTATTACTAGTCGCACAGATACGCAGTATTTT.

This clonotype showed up many times. A junction end diverges from the germline sequence, so it may reflect a read error. The rearrangement uses TRBV12-3 or TRBV12-4 and TRBJ2-1; D gene ambiguous. The CDR3 runs to 14 residues. The CDR3 sequence is CASSLQSQGNKQFF. The CDR3 region has the DNA TGTGCCAGCAGTTTACAATCGCAAGGCAATAAGCAGTTCTTC.

This clonotype came up many times. CDR3 in DNA: TGCAGTGCTAGACCGGATAGCGGGAGGCTCGCCTACAATGAGCAGTTCTTC. This encodes CSARPDSGRLAYNEQFF. The J gene is TRBJ2-1, the V gene TRBV20-1; 10 bases fit TRBD2. CDR1 and CDR2 (germline): DFQATT, SNEGSKA (reference sequence). The CDR3 covers 17 residues. Germline trimming cut 2 bases from V and 2 bases from J; bases unmatched to any gene: 9.

In this sample, this clonotype turned up a few times. This chain joins TRBV2 and TRBJ2-1, with 8 bases aligning to TRBD1. CDR3 length: 14 amino acids. With 6 bases clipped from V and 7 bases from J, the junction kept 8 bases outside the gene matches. CDR1 is SNHLY, CDR2 FYNNEI, per germline. The chain's CDR3 is CASRADREVNEQFF. CDR3 coding DNA: TGTGCCAGCAGAGCGGACAGGGAAGTTAATGAGCAGTTCTTC.

This clonotype was observed at least ten times. V is TRBV5-8 and J is TRBJ2-1; 13 bases agree with TRBD2. The CDR3 runs 16 residues. Germline CDR1 and CDR2: SGHTS and YDEGEE. V was clipped by 0 bases and J by 7 bases; unmatched bases: 4. The CDR3 sequence: CASSLGGLAGENEQFF. The CDR3 nucleotides are TGTGCCAGCAGCTTGGGTGGACTAGCGGGAGAAAATGAGCAGTTCTTC.

A word on this clonotype: Since a much larger clone is just one base distant, this may be a read error. The chain recombines TRBV12-3 or TRBV12-4 with TRBJ2-3; unclear D gene. The CDR3 totals 14 residues. The V end was cut by 8 bases, the J end by 2 bases, with 14 bases between. CDR3 coding DNA: TGTGCCAGCGATAGCAGAGAACCCACAGATACGCAGTATTTT. It yields the protein CASDSREPTDTQYF.

This clonotype came up many times. This chain links TRBV11-2 with TRBJ2-1; D is unclear. The V end lost 1 base, the J end lost 13 bases, and 11 bases lay between the germline ends. The germline V gene encodes CDR1 SGHAT and CDR2 FQNNGV. The CDR3 loop spans 12 amino acids. The CDR3 spells CASSLGIGHQFF. Written as DNA, the CDR3 is TGTGCCAGCAGCTTAGGCATCGGGCACCAGTTCTTC.

Regarding this clonotype: This may stem from a read error, because a much larger clone lies one nucleotide away. The V and J genes are TRBV6-1 and TRBJ2-7, with D possibly being TRBD1 or TRBD2 (5 bases each). CDR1 MNHNS and CDR2 SASEGT come from the germline V gene. The CDR3 totals 14 residues. The CDR3 DNA is TGTGTCAGCAGTTCCAGGTCTTCAGGGAGCGAGCAGTACTTC. Encoded protein: CVSSSRSSGSEQYF.

This chain joins TRBV18 and TRBJ1-2; 8 positions match TRBD1. The length of the CDR3 is 18 residues. J was trimmed by 1 base and V by 3 bases; bases with no gene match: 13. Germline values: CDR1 KGHSH, CDR2 LQKENI. The DNA for the CDR3 is TGTGCCAGCTCACCTGGGACGGGACAGGCTCTTTTTAACTATGGCTACACCTTC. Its translation: CASSPGTGQALFNYGYTF.

There are many counts of this clonotype. V is TRBV19 and J is TRBJ1-1, with D tentatively TRBD1 (5 bases). The CDR3 loop spans 13 amino acids. CDR1 and CDR2 (germline): LNHDA, SQIVND (reference sequence). Between the trimmed V and J ends, which lost 5 bases and 4 bases, there was a span of 11 bases. For the CDR3, the DNA is TGTGCCAGTAGTTTTGGGGCCGGCACTGAAGCTTTCTTT. Its protein product is CASSFGAGTEAFF.